This T cell receptor (beta chain) was sequenced during a study of OX40 agonist ivuxolimab in advanced cancers. Germline CDR1 reads SGHAT; CDR2 reads FQNNGV. V was trimmed by 3 bases and J by 2 bases, leaving 11 bases between them. The CDR3 contains 14 residues. TCRdb's copy holds only in-frame clones and misses some; the assay was immunoSEQ multiplex PCR. Of tens of thousands of clones listed, around 90% were seen once; the top ten hold 15% to 25%. Exclusion applied to patients with autoimmune disease history or systemic immunosuppression. This TCR came from an adult with an advanced solid tumor such as melanoma, head and neck, liver or kidney cancer. The chain uses TRBV11-2 and TRBJ2-7; no reliable D call. The sequencing used CD4+ or CD8+ T cells sorted from blood, collected in a trial of the OX40 agonist ivuxolimab. The CDR3 sequence is CASSFAVGTYEQYF. The CDR3 region has the DNA TGTGCCAGCAGCTTCGCGGTCGGCACCTACGAGCAGTACTTC.